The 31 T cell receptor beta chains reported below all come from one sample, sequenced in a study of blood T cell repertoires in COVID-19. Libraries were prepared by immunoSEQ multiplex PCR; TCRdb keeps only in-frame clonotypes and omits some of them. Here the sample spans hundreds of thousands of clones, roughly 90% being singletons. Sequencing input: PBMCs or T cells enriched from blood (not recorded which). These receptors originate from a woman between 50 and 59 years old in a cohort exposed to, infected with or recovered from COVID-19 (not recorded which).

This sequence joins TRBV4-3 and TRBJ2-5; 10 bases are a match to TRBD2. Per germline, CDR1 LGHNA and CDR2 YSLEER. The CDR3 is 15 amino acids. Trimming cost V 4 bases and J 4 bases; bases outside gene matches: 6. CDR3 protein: CASSRASGGGETQYF. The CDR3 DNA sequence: TGCGCCAGCAGCCGAGCTAGCGGGGGTGGAGAGACCCAGTACTTC.

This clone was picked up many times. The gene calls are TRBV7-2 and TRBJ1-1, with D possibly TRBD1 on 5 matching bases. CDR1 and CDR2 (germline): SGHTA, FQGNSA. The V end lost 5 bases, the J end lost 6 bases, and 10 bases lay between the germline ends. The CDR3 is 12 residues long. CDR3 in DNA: TGTGCCAGCAGCCCAATCAGGGCTGAAGCTTTCTTT. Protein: CASSPIRAEAFF.

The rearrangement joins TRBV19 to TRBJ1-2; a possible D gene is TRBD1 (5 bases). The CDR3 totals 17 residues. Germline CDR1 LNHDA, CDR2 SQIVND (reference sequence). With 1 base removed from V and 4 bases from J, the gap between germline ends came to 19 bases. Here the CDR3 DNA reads TGTGCCAGTAGTATAGCAGGATGGGCTGCGGGGGTCTATGGCTACACCTTC. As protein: CASSIAGWAAGVYGYTF.

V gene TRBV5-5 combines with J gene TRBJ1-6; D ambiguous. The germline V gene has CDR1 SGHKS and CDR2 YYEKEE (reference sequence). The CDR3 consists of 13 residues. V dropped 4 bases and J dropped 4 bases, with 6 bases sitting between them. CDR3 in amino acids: CASSPSYNSPLHF. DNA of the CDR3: TGTGCCAGCAGCCCGAGTTATAATTCACCCCTCCACTTT.

CDR3 nucleotides: TGCGCCAGCAGCAATCGACAGGGCACCTCCTACGAGCAGTACTTC. Encoded protein: CASSNRQGTSYEQYF. The V call is TRBV5-1, the J call TRBJ2-7; 7 bases line up with TRBD1. The V gene's germline CDR1 is SGHRS and CDR2 YFSETQ. CDR3 length: 15 residues. V dropped 4 bases and J dropped 0; count of bases not matched to a gene: 7.

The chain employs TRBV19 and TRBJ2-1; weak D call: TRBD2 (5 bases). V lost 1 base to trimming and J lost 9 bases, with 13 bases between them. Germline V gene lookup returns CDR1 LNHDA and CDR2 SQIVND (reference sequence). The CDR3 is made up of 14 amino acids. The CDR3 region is CASSIVGRGGEQFF. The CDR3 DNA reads TGTGCCAGTAGTATAGTCGGCAGAGGAGGTGAGCAGTTCTTC.

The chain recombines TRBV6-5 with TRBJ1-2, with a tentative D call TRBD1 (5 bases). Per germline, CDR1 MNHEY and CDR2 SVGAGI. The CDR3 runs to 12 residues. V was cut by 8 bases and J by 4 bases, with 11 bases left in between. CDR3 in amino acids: CASGRGIYGYTF. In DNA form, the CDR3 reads TGTGCCAGCGGGAGGGGAATCTATGGCTACACCTTC.

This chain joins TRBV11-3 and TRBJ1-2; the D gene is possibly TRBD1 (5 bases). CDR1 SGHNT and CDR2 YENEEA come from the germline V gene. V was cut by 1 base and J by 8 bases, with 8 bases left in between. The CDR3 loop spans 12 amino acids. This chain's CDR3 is CASSLGRAGYTF. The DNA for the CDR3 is TGTGCCAGCAGCTTAGGCAGGGCCGGCTACACCTTC.

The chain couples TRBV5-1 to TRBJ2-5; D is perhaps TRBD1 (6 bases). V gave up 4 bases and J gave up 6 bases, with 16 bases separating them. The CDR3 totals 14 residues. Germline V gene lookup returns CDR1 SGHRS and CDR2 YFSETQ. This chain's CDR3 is CASSPQGSAQTQYF. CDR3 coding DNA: TGCGCCAGCAGCCCACAGGGATCGGCGCAGACCCAGTACTTC.

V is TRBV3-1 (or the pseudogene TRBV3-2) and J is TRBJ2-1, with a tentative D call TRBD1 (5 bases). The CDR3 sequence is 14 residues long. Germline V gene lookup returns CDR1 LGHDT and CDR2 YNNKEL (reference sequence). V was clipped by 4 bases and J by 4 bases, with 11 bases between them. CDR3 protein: CASSLAGQYNEQFF. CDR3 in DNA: TGTGCCAGCAGCCTGGCAGGGCAGTACAATGAGCAGTTCTTC.

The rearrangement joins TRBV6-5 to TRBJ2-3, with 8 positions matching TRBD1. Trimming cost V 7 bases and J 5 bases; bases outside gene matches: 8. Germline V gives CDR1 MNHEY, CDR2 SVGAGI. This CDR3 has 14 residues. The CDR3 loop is CASTPRGLKDTQYF. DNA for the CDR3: TGTGCCAGCACCCCCAGGGGGCTAAAAGATACGCAGTATTTT.

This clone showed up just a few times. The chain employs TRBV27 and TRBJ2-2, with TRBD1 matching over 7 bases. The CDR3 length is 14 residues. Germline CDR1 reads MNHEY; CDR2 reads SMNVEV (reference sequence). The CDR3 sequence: CVSKRGRNTGELFF. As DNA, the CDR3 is TGTGTATCAAAAAGGGGGCGAAACACCGGGGAGCTGTTTTTT.

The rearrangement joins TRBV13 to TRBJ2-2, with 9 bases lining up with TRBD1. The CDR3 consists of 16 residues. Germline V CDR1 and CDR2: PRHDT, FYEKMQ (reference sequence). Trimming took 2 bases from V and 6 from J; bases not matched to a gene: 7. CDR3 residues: CASSLTGTGSAGELFF. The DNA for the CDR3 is TGTGCCAGCAGCTTAACCGGGACAGGGTCTGCCGGGGAGCTGTTTTTT.

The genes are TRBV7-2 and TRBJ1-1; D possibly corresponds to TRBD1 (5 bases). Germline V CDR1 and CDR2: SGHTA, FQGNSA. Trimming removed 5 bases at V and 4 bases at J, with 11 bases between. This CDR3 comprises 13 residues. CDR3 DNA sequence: TGTGCCAGCAGCGTACAGGTGTCCACTGAAGCTTTCTTT. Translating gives CASSVQVSTEAFF.

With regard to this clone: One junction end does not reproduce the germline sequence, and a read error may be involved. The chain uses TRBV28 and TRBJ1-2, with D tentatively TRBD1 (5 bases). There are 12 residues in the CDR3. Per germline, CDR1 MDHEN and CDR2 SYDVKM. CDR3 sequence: CASSLSASGLYW. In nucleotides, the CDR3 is TGTGCCAGCAGTTTATCCGCGTCAGGGTTGTATTGG.

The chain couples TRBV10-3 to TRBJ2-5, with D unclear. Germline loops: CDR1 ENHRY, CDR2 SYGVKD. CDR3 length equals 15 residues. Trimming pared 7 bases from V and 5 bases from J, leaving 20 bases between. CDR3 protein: CAIKSSGSLIETQYF. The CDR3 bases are TGTGCCATCAAATCTTCGGGTAGCCTGATTGAGACCCAGTACTTC.

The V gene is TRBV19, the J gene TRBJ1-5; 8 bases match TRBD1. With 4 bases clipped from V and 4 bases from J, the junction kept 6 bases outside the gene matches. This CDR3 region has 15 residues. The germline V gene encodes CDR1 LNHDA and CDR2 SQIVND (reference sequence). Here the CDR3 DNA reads TGTGCCAGTAGTACCACCGGGACAGGTAATCAGCCCCAGCATTTT. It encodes CASSTTGTGNQPQHF.

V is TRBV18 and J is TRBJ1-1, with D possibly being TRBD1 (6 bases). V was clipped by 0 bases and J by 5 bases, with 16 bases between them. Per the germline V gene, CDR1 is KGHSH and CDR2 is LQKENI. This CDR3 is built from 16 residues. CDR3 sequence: CASSPPSFAGDTEAFF. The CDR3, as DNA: TGTGCCAGCTCACCACCCTCCTTTGCAGGGGATACTGAAGCTTTCTTT.

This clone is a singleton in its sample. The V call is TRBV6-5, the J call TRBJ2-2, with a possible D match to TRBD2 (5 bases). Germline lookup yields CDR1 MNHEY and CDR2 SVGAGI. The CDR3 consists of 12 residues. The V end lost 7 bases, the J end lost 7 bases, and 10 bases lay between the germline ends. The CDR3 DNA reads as TGTGCCAGCATCGGCGGAGGCGGGGAGCTGTTTTTT. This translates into CASIGGGGELFF.

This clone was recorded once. DNA of the CDR3: TGTGCCAGCACTTATCAACAGGGCACTAATGAAAAACTGTTTTTT. Its translation: CASTYQQGTNEKLFF. This sequence joins TRBV2 and TRBJ1-4, with D tentatively TRBD1 (6 bases). The CDR3 totals 15 residues. Per the germline V gene, CDR1 is SNHLY and CDR2 is FYNNEI. V was clipped by 7 bases and J by 2 bases, with 14 bases between them.

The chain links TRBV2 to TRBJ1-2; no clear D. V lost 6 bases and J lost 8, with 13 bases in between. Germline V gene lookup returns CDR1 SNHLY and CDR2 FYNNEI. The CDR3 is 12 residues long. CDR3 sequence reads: CASSLNAEGYTF. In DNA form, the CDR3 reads TGTGCCAGCAGCCTCAACGCGGAAGGCTACACCTTC.

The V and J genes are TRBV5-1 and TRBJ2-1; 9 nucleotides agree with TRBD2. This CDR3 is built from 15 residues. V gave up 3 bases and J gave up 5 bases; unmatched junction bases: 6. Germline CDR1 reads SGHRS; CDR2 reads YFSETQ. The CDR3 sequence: CASSWAGGMNNEQFF. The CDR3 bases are TGCGCCAGCAGCTGGGCGGGGGGGATGAACAATGAGCAGTTCTTC.

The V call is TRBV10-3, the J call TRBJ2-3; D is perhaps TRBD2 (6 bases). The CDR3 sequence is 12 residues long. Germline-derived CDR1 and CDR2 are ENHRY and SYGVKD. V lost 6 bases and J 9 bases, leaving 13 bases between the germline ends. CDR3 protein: CAISPGTPTQYF. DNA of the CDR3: TGTGCCATCAGCCCCGGGACTCCGACGCAGTATTTT.

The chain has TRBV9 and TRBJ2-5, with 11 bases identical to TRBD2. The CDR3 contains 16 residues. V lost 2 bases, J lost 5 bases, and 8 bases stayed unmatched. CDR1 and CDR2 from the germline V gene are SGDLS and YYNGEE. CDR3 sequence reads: CASSVSGGAGWETQYF. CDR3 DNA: TGTGCCAGCAGCGTTAGCGGGGGGGCCGGTTGGGAGACCCAGTACTTC.

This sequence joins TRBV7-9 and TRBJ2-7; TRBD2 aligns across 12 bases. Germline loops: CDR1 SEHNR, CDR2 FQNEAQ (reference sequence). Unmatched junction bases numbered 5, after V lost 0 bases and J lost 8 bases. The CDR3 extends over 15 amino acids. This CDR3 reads CASSLAVTSGGKQYF. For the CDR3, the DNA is TGTGCCAGCAGCTTAGCGGTGACTAGCGGGGGCAAGCAGTACTTC.

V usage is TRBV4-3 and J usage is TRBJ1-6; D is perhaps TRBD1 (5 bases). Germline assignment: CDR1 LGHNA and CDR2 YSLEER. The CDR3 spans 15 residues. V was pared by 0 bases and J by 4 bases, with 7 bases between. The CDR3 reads CASSQDKGYNSPLHF. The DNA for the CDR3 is TGCGCCAGCAGCCAAGATAAGGGGTATAATTCACCCCTCCACTTT.

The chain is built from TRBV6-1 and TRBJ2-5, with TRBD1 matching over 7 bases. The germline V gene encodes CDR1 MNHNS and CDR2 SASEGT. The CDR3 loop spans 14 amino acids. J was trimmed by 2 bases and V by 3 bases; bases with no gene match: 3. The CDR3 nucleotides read TGTGCCAGCAGTGATCGGGACAGACAAGAGACCCAGTACTTC. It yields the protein CASSDRDRQETQYF.

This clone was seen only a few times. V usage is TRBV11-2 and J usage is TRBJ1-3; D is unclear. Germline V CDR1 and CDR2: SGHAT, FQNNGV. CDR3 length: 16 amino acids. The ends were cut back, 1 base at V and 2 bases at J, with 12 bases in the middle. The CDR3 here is CASSLGAINTGNTIYF. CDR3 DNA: TGTGCCAGCAGCTTAGGCGCCATTAATACTGGAAACACCATATATTTT.

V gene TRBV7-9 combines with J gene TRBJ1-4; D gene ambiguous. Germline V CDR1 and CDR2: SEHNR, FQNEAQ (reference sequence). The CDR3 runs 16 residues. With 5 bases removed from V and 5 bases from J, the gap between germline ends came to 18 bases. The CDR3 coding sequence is TGTGCCAGCAGCCCCTTACGATCGAGAAGAAATGAAAAACTGTTTTTT. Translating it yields CASSPLRSRRNEKLFF.

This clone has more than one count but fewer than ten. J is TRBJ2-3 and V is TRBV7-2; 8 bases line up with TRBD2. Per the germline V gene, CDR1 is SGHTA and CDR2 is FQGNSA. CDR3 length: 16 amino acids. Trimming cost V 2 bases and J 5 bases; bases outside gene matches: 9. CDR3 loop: CASSLNLLAGRDTQYF. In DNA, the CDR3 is TGTGCCAGCAGCTTAAACCTTCTAGCGGGCCGAGATACGCAGTATTTT.

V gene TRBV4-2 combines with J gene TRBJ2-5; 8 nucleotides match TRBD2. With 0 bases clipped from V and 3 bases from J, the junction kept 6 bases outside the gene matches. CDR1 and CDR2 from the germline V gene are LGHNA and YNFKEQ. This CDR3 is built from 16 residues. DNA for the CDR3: TGTGCCAGCAGCCAAGAAGGCGGGGGGCGGGAAGAGACCCAGTACTTC. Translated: CASSQEGGGREETQYF.